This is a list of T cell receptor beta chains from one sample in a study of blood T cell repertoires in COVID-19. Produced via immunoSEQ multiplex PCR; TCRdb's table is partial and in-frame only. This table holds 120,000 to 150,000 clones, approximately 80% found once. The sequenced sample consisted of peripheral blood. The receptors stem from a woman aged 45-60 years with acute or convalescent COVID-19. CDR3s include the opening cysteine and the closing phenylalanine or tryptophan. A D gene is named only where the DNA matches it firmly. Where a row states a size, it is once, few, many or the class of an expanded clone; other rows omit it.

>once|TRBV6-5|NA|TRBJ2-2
CASSYWAANTGELFF
TGTGCCAGCAGTTATTGGGCAGCGAACACCGGGGAGCTGTTTTTT
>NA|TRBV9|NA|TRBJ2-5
CASSVGGSLYGQETQYF
TGTGCCAGCAGCGTAGGAGGTTCTCTCTATGGCCAAGAGACCCAGTACTTC
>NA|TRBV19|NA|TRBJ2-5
CASSPESVVEETQYF
TGTGCCAGTAGCCCGGAAAGCGTCGTTGAAGAGACCCAGTACTTC
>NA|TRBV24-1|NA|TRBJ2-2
CATSDRGYTGELFF
TGTGCCACCAGTGATAGGGGGTACACCGGGGAGCTGTTTTTT
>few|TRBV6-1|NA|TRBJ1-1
CASSEPPVTEAFF
TGTGCCAGCAGTGAACCTCCGGTTACTGAAGCTTTCTTT
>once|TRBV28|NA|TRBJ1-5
CASSFGTGQPQHF
TGTGCCAGCAGTTTCGGCACAGGACAGCCCCAGCATTTT
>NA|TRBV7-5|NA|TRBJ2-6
CVRSPQRGFHHSGANVLTF
TGTGTCAGAAGCCCCCAACGGGGGTTCCATCACTCTGGGGCCAACGTCCTGACTTTC
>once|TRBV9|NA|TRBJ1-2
CASGANYGYTF
TGTGCCAGTGGAGCAAACTATGGCTACACCTTC
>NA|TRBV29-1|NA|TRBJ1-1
CSVDQGSGTEAFF
TGCAGCGTTGACCAGGGCAGTGGAACTGAAGCTTTCTTT
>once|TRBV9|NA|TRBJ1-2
CASSDDKGRGGYTF
TGTGCCAGCAGCGATGACAAGGGGCGGGGCGGCTACACCTTC
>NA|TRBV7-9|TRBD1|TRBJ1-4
CASSPPLLGTGVEKLFF
TGTGCCAGCAGCCCACCCCTCCTCGGGACAGGGGTTGAAAAACTGTTTTTT
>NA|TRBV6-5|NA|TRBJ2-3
CASSLYGGTDTQYF
TGTGCCAGCAGTCTCTACGGGGGCACAGATACGCAGTATTTT
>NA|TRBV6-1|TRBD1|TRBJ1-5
CASKPGQLNQPQHF
TGTGCCAGCAAACCGGGACAGCTCAATCAGCCCCAGCATTTT
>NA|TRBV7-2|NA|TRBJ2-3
CASSWTNPDTQYF
TGTGCCAGCAGCTGGACTAACCCAGATACGCAGTATTTT
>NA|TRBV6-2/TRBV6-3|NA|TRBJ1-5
CASSFIGGVYQPQHF
TGTGCCAGCAGTTTCATAGGAGGGGTTTATCAGCCCCAGCATTTT
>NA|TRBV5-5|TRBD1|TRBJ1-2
CASSPTGGQGGTYGYTF
TGTGCCAGCAGCCCTACCGGAGGACAGGGAGGGACTTATGGCTACACCTTC
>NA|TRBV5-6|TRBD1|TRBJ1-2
CASSIRDRVIVSGYTF
TGTGCCAGCAGCATCCGGGACAGAGTGATAGTGAGTGGCTACACCTTC
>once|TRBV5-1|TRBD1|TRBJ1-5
CASSSAGGQPQHF
TGCGCCAGCAGCTCCGCAGGGGGTCAGCCCCAGCATTTT